The T cell receptor beta chain described here comes from a study of spatial heterogeneity in lung cancer. Time point specified: sample taken at primary tumor resection. At least ten counts were recorded for this clonotype. MiXCR, applied by TCRdb to the 5' RACE reads, yields one record per CDR3 protein. The sample yields about 38,000 distinct CDR3 sequences, approximately 5.2% seen once. The CDR3 is made up of 15 amino acids. V was pared by 5 bases and J by 6 bases, with 17 bases between. Germline V gene sequence: CDR1 SGHVS, CDR2 FNYEAQ. This sequence was found in a female donor with early-stage non-small cell lung cancer. The sample here was PBMCs, taken at surgery. The J gene is TRBJ2-1, the V gene TRBV7-6; D is perhaps TRBD1 (6 bases). Written as DNA, the CDR3 is TGTGCCAGCAGCCTAAGTCAGGACAGAACCAATGAGCAGTTCTTC. Translation gives CASSLSQDRTNEQFF.